These 22 T cell receptor beta chains were sequenced from one sample in a study of OX40 agonist ivuxolimab in advanced cancers. Profiled with immunoSEQ multiplex PCR; TCRdb holds only in-frame clones, not every one. Among some 66,000 clones listed, approximately 81% were seen once. The material was CD4+ or CD8+ T cells sorted from blood, obtained in a trial of the OX40 agonist ivuxolimab. These receptors were collected from an adult with an advanced solid tumor such as melanoma, head and neck, liver or kidney cancer.

CDR3 region: CASSLDGFSYEQYF. The CDR3 DNA sequence: TGCGCCAGCAGCTTGGACGGATTTTCCTACGAGCAGTACTTC. V usage is TRBV5-1 and J usage is TRBJ2-7; D is unclear. In germline, CDR1 is SGHRS, CDR2 YFSETQ. This CDR3 has 14 residues. The V end lost 0 bases, the J end lost 1 base, and 8 bases lay between the germline ends.

The CDR3 DNA is TGTGCCAGCAGCCAAGAAGGGGGGGCACGGAACTATGGCTACACCTTC. Translating gives CASSQEGGARNYGYTF. The rearrangement links TRBV5-4 to TRBJ1-2; the D gene is possibly TRBD1 (6 bases). Trimming cost V 4 bases and J 2 bases, with 18 bases left between them. Germline lookup yields CDR1 SGHNT and CDR2 YYREEE (reference sequence). This CDR3 is built from 16 residues.

This clone appeared a few times. V and J are TRBV2 and TRBJ2-1; D is unclear. Germline V gene lookup returns CDR1 SNHLY and CDR2 FYNNEI. The CDR3 has 14 amino acids. V lost 7 bases and J 3 bases, leaving 13 bases between the germline ends. The CDR3 sequence: CASTNPTGYNEQFF. The CDR3 DNA follows: TGTGCCAGCACAAACCCAACCGGCTACAATGAGCAGTTCTTC.

This chain connects TRBV6-5 to TRBJ2-7; D possibly corresponds to TRBD1 (6 bases). Germline V gives CDR1 MNHEY, CDR2 SVGAGI. Trimming cost V 0 bases and J 6 bases, with 18 bases left between them. This CDR3 comprises 16 residues. DNA for the CDR3: TGTGCCAGCAGTTACTCGAGGAGTAGGGGCAGGGGCGAGCAGTACTTC. It specifies CASSYSRSRGRGEQYF.

The rearrangement links TRBV7-9 to TRBJ2-7; D assignment may be TRBD1 or TRBD2 (5 bases each). Trimming removed 3 bases at V and 3 bases at J, with 9 bases between. CDR3 length: 13 amino acids. CDR1 and CDR2 from the germline V gene are SEHNR and FQNEAQ (reference sequence). The CDR3 coding sequence is TGTGCCAGCAGCTTTGGGGCGGGCTACGAGCAGTACTTC. Protein product: CASSFGAGYEQYF.

The rearrangement links TRBV29-1 to TRBJ2-3, with a possible D match to TRBD2 (7 bases). The CDR3 is 13 residues long. With 4 bases removed from V and 2 bases from J, the gap between germline ends came to 10 bases. Germline lookup yields CDR1 SQVTM and CDR2 ANQGSEA. CDR3 in DNA: TGCAGCGTTGCGGGGGGCTACACAGATACGCAGTATTTT. Amino acid sequence: CSVAGGYTDTQYF.

This chain links TRBV7-2 with TRBJ1-2; D is possibly TRBD1 (5 bases). Germline CDR1 SGHTA, CDR2 FQGNSA. The CDR3 is 15 residues long. Deletions cut 0 bases from V and 8 bases from J, with 16 bases between. CDR3 nucleotide sequence: TGTGCCAGCAGCTTAGCGCGGGGCAGGGTAAAGGGCTACACCTTC. Amino acids: CASSLARGRVKGYTF. Full variable domain (rest looked up from reference TRBV7-2 and TRBJ1-2): GAGVSQSPSNKVTEKGKDVELRCDPISGHTALYWYRQSLGQGLEFLIYFQGNSAPDKSGLPSDRFSAERTGGSVSTLTIQRTQQEDSAVYLCASSLARGRVKGYTFGSGTRLTVV.

The CDR3, as DNA: TGTGCCAGCAGCGTAGAAACTAGCGGGAAGCTTGAGCAGTTCTTC. It yields the protein CASSVETSGKLEQFF. V and J are TRBV9 and TRBJ2-1; 10 nucleotides line up with TRBD2. There are 15 residues in the CDR3. After removal of 0 bases from V and 9 bases from J, the junction contained 6 bases not matched to a gene. Germline lookup yields CDR1 SGDLS and CDR2 YYNGEE.

The chain employs TRBV5-1 and TRBJ1-1, with TRBD1 as a possible D gene (6 bases). The ends were cut back, 0 bases at V and 6 bases at J, with 12 bases in the middle. CDR1 is SGHRS and CDR2 is YFSETQ in the germline V gene. The CDR3 runs 14 residues. Here the CDR3 DNA reads TGCGCCAGCAGCTTGGAACGGGGGGCAGCTGAAGCTTTCTTT. It specifies CASSLERGAAEAFF. Supplemented by reference TRBV5-1 and TRBJ1-1, the full variable domain reads KAGVTQTPRYLIKTRGQQVTLSCSPISGHRSVSWYQQTPGQGLQFLFEYFSETQRNKGNFPGRFSGRQFSNSRSEMNVSTLELGDSALYLCASSLERGAAEAFFGQGTRLTVV.

DNA for the CDR3: TGTGCCAGCAGCTCACAACGAGACACTGAAGCTTTCTTT. Translated: CASSSQRDTEAFF. This chain joins TRBV7-9 and TRBJ1-1; D call uncertain. The CDR3 runs 13 residues. Trimming removed 4 bases from V and 3 bases from J, with 9 bases in between. Germline values: CDR1 SEHNR, CDR2 FQNEAQ (reference sequence).

This chain links TRBV29-1 with TRBJ1-4; D might be TRBD1 (6 bases). V was cut by 4 bases and J by 8 bases, with 8 bases left in between. The CDR3 runs to 11 residues. Germline CDR1 SQVTM, CDR2 ANQGSEA. This chain's CDR3 is CSVGRGEKLFF. The CDR3 coding sequence is TGCAGCGTTGGAAGGGGGGAAAAACTGTTTTTT.

This clone was counted only a few times. CDR3 sequence: CASSLAVGYEQYF. In DNA form, the CDR3 reads TGTGCCAGCAGCTTAGCGGTAGGTTACGAGCAGTACTTC. The chain carries TRBV7-2 and TRBJ2-7; no definite D call. Trimming stripped 0 bases from V and 4 bases from J, with 7 bases between. The CDR3 loop spans 13 amino acids. Germline CDR1 reads SGHTA; CDR2 reads FQGNSA.

By proportion, this clone is medium-sized. As DNA, the CDR3 is TGTGCCAGCAGCTTAGTGGGTTGGGGCTACACCTTC. Its translation is CASSLVGWGYTF. J is TRBJ1-2 and V is TRBV7-2; no reliable D call. The CDR3 spans 12 residues. From germline, CDR1 is SGHTA and CDR2 FQGNSA. Trimming took 1 base from V and 8 from J, leaving 8 bases between them.

V gene TRBV18 combines with J gene TRBJ2-7; the match to TRBD1 covers 9 bases. Germline V lookup: CDR1 KGHSH, CDR2 LQKENI. There are 15 residues in the CDR3. The V segment lost 2 bases and the J segment 6 bases; nucleotides outside the gene matches: 8. The CDR3 loop is CASSPTRDRAAEQYF. CDR3 nucleotide sequence: TGTGCCAGCTCACCAACCCGGGACAGGGCCGCCGAGCAGTACTTC. The complete variable domain, with remaining parts taken from reference TRBV18 and TRBJ2-7, reads NAGVMQNPRHLVRRRGQEARLRCSPMKGHSHVYWYRQLPEEGLKFMVYLQKENIIDESGMPKERFSAEFPKEGPSILRIQQVVRGDSAAYFCASSPTRDRAAEQYFGPGTRLTVT.

This rearrangement joins TRBV7-2 to TRBJ1-5, with a tentative D call TRBD1 (5 bases). The V and J ends lost 1 base and 7 bases respectively, with 20 bases between them. Germline CDR1 SGHTA, CDR2 FQGNSA. The CDR3 sequence is 17 residues long. CDR3 bases: TGTGCCAGCAGCTTAGATCCTGCAGGGAGGGAAACGCAGCCCCAGCATTTT. Encoded protein: CASSLDPAGRETQPQHF.

This rearrangement joins TRBV5-8 to TRBJ1-3; D is unclear. The CDR3 is made up of 15 amino acids. Germline CDR1 and CDR2: SGHTS and YDEGEE. V was cut by 3 bases and J by 0 bases, with 10 bases left in between. The CDR3 protein is CASSWTEYSGNTIYF. CDR3 sequence (DNA): TGTGCCAGCAGCTGGACCGAATACTCTGGAAACACCATATATTTT. Variable domain in full (rest from reference TRBV5-8 and TRBJ1-3): EAGVTQSPTHLIKTRGQQATLRCSPISGHTSVYWYQQALGLGLQFLLWYDEGEERNRGNFPPRFSGRQFPNYSSELNVNALELEDSALYLCASSWTEYSGNTIYFGEGSWLTVV.

The chain carries TRBV11-3 and TRBJ1-1; TRBD1 is a possible D gene (6 bases). The CDR3 is 15 residues long. CDR1 is SGHNT, CDR2 YENEEA, per germline. V lost 0 bases, J lost 7 bases, and 15 bases lay in between. As DNA, the CDR3 is TGTGCCAGCAGCTTAGATAGTCGGACAGATCGTGAAGCTTTCTTT. Translation gives CASSLDSRTDREAFF.

The chain carries TRBV5-1 and TRBJ2-3; possibly TRBD1 for D (6 bases). V was pared by 0 bases and J by 2 bases, with 7 bases between. CDR1 is SGHRS and CDR2 is YFSETQ in the germline V gene. The CDR3 contains 14 residues. CDR3 in DNA: TGCGCCAGCAGCTTGGGGACAGCCACAGATACGCAGTATTTT. It encodes CASSLGTATDTQYF.

The J gene is TRBJ1-2, the V gene TRBV11-3; D is unclear. Trimming shortened V by 0 bases and J by 4 bases, and 9 bases separated the two germline ends. This CDR3 is 14 amino acids long. Germline CDR1 reads SGHNT; CDR2 reads YENEEA. The CDR3 spells CASSLENSLYGYTF. CDR3 in DNA: TGTGCCAGCAGCTTAGAGAACAGCCTCTATGGCTACACCTTC.

This clone was counted once. The rearrangement joins TRBV6-5 to TRBJ2-5; a weak D match, TRBD1 (6 bases). The end of the DNA fits TRBJ2-7 better, so the J call may be wrong. Germline assignment: CDR1 MNHEY and CDR2 SVGAGI. This CDR3 contains 12 residues. The CDR3 region is CASSYHRAEQYF. CDR3 nucleotides: TGTGCCAGCAGTTACCACAGGGCCGAGCAGTACTTC.

V gene TRBV4-2 combines with J gene TRBJ2-2; D gene uncertain. The V end was cut by 5 bases, the J end by 1 base, with 11 bases between. The CDR3 covers 15 residues. Per germline, CDR1 LGHNA and CDR2 YNFKEQ. CDR3 loop: CASSSGIENTGELFF. CDR3 nucleotide sequence: TGTGCCAGCAGCTCTGGGATTGAGAACACCGGGGAGCTGTTTTTT.

CDR3 region: CASSSGQGASIYGYTF. In DNA form, the CDR3 reads TGCGCCAGCAGCTCGGGACAGGGGGCTTCCATCTATGGCTACACCTTC. The V gene is TRBV5-1, the J gene TRBJ1-2, with 12 bases aligning to TRBD1. Germline loops: CDR1 SGHRS, CDR2 YFSETQ. The CDR3 sequence is 16 residues long. J gave up 4 bases and V 3 bases, and 7 bases lay outside the gene matches. The complete variable domain, with remaining parts taken from reference TRBV5-1 and TRBJ1-2, reads KAGVTQTPRYLIKTRGQQVTLSCSPISGHRSVSWYQQTPGQGLQFLFEYFSETQRNKGNFPGRFSGRQFSNSRSEMNVSTLELGDSALYLCASSSGQGASIYGYTFGSGTRLTVV.